One sample yielded the 9 T cell receptor beta chains listed below, sequenced in a study of cytomegalovirus exposure and HLA in healthy donors. Primers for the PCR totalled 60 Vbeta and 13 Jbeta. Libraries were prepared by immunoSEQ multiplex PCR; TCRdb keeps only in-frame clonotypes and omits some of them. The data show around 140,000 clones, and the top ten clones hold around 0.96%. What was sequenced was PBMCs. Receptor source: a male donor in good health and CMV-seronegative.

V and J are TRBV7-9 and TRBJ2-2; 9 bases are a match to TRBD1. J was trimmed by 2 bases and V by 6 bases; bases with no gene match: 4. This CDR3 has 15 amino acids. Germline CDR1 and CDR2: SEHNR and FQNEAQ (reference sequence). CDR3 residues: CASRRDRENTGELFF. The CDR3 DNA reads TGTGCCAGCAGGAGGGACAGGGAAAACACCGGGGAGCTGTTTTTT.

The chain has TRBV19 and TRBJ2-1, with 8 bases lining up with TRBD2. Looked up from germline, CDR1 is LNHDA and CDR2 is SQIVND (reference sequence). Trimming at V came to 7 bases and at J to 6 bases, leaving 5 bases not matched to a gene. This CDR3 comprises 13 residues. CDR3 residues: CASKWAGGNEQFF. CDR3 in DNA: TGTGCCAGTAAGTGGGCGGGAGGCAATGAGCAGTTCTTC. The full variable domain, rest sourced from reference TRBV19 and TRBJ2-1, is DGGITQSPKYLFRKEGQNVTLSCEQNLNHDAMYWYRQDPGQGLRLIYYSQIVNDFQKGDIAEGYSVSREKKESFPLTVTSAQKNPTAFYLCASKWAGGNEQFFGPGTRLTVL.

The CDR3, as DNA: TGTGCCTGGAATACAGGTTTCTCTGGAAACACCATATATTTT. Translation: CAWNTGFSGNTIYF. V and J are TRBV30 and TRBJ1-3; TRBD1 is a possible D gene (5 bases). The CDR3 is 14 amino acids. The germline V gene encodes CDR1 GTSNPN and CDR2 SVGIG (reference sequence). V lost 4 bases to trimming and J lost 0 bases, with 10 bases between them.

The rearrangement joins TRBV5-6 to TRBJ2-7, with a weak D call TRBD1 (6 bases). Germline CDR1 SGHDT, CDR2 YYEEEE. The germline V and J ends were trimmed by 1 base and 0 bases, with 11 bases remaining between them. The CDR3 contains 15 residues. CDR3 protein: CASSLRGTFSYEQYF. Written as DNA, the CDR3 is TGTGCCAGCAGCTTGCGTGGGACATTCTCCTACGAGCAGTACTTC.

The chain uses TRBV28 and TRBJ1-6; TRBD1 is a possible D gene (6 bases). The germline V and J ends were trimmed by 3 bases and 0 bases, with 9 bases remaining between them. Germline V gives CDR1 MDHEN, CDR2 SYDVKM. This CDR3 is 16 amino acids long. CDR3 loop: CASSFRGGSYNSPLHF. The CDR3 bases are TGTGCCAGCAGTTTTAGAGGGGGCTCCTATAATTCACCCCTCCACTTT. Full variable domain (rest looked up from reference TRBV28 and TRBJ1-6): DVKVTQSSRYLVKRTGEKVFLECVQDMDHENMFWYRQDPGLGLRLIYFSYDVKMKEKGDIPEGYSVSREKKERFSLILESASTNQTSMYLCASSFRGGSYNSPLHFGNGTRLTVT.

V gene TRBV7-9 combines with J gene TRBJ1-5, with TRBD1 identical over 7 bases. CDR1 and CDR2 from the germline V gene are SEHNR and FQNEAQ (reference sequence). CDR3 length: 17 residues. V dropped 5 bases and J dropped 1; count of bases not matched to a gene: 11. CDR3 amino acids: CASSLSTGFGSNQPQHF. The DNA of the CDR3 is TGTGCCAGCAGCCTGTCGACAGGGTTTGGAAGCAATCAGCCCCAGCATTTT.

The chain recombines TRBV27 with TRBJ1-5, with 7 bases fitting TRBD1. The trim removed 6 bases at V and 11 bases at J, leaving 10 bases unmatched. Germline values: CDR1 MNHEY, CDR2 SMNVEV (reference sequence). The CDR3 runs 13 residues. CDR3 residues: CASSVGQARSQHF. The CDR3 nucleotides are TGTGCCAGCAGCGTCGGACAGGCAAGGTCCCAGCATTTT.

The chain carries TRBV11-2 and TRBJ1-6, with D hard to call. The V and J ends lost 3 bases and 4 bases respectively, with 7 bases between them. CDR3 length equals 14 residues. The germline gives CDR1 SGHAT, CDR2 FQNNGV. The CDR3 is CASSLTQYNSPLHF. CDR3 sequence (DNA): TGTGCCAGCAGCTTGACACAATATAATTCACCCCTCCACTTT.

V and J are TRBV7-9 and TRBJ2-7; TRBD1 agrees at 7 bases. The CDR3 extends over 16 amino acids. After removal of 1 base from V and 0 bases from J, the junction contained 6 bases not matched to a gene. CDR1 is SEHNR, CDR2 FQNEAQ, per germline (reference sequence). CDR3 DNA: TGTGCCAGCAGCTTAGAGGGGACAGTGCGCTCCTACGAGCAGTACTTC. Its translation is CASSLEGTVRSYEQYF.